This T cell receptor (beta chain) derives from a study of beta chain features in type 1 diabetes. General study points: In every one of the four CD4+ subsets, TCRB CDR3s were moderately but significantly shorter in Type 1 diabetes patients.

Germline CDR1 LNHDA, CDR2 SQIVND (reference sequence). The CDR3 is 16 amino acids. V lost 5 bases, J lost 3 bases, and 20 bases lay in between. Of note for this clone: Its antigen is currently unknown.

Expressed TCRB transcripts were sequenced because the entire RNA isolate underwent reverse transcription. Clones were sequenced by immunoSEQ multiplex PCR, and TCRdb holds only the in-frame ones, with some missing. The table lists 200,000 to 250,000 clones, over 8.5% of them singletons. The sample taken for sequencing was naive CD4+ T cells from blood. The V and J genes are TRBV19 and TRBJ2-7; D might be TRBD1 (5 bases). The sequence derives from a woman between 18 and 29 years old in good health. This chain's CDR3 is CASSPLGQTANYEQYF. The CDR3 nucleotides read TGTGCCAGTAGTCCCCTGGGGCAGACCGCCAACTACGAGCAGTACTTC.